The clone carrying this T cell receptor beta chain was detected once. Primers: 60 Vbeta forward and 13 Jbeta reverse. Some clones are missing from TCRdb's copy, which holds only in-frame ones; the method was immunoSEQ multiplex PCR. The sample carries 120,000 to 150,000 clones, almost 85% recorded once. This specimen belongs to a study of cytomegalovirus exposure and HLA in healthy donors. V was trimmed by 4 bases and J by 8 bases, leaving 17 bases between them. The CDR3 runs 15 residues. CDR1 is SEHNR and CDR2 is FQNEAQ in the germline V gene (reference sequence). The specimen sequenced was PBMCs. This clonotype originated in a man aged 30 to 39 in good health and CMV-seropositive. The V call is TRBV7-9, the J call TRBJ1-4; D is perhaps TRBD1 (5 bases). The CDR3 protein is CASSSGQRGLEKLFF. The CDR3 DNA follows: TGTGCCAGCAGCTCTGGTCAAAGGGGCTTAGAAAAACTGTTTTTT.